Each of the 11 T cell receptor beta chains below was sequenced from the same sample in a study of cytomegalovirus exposure and HLA in healthy donors. This PCR relied on a set of 60 Vbeta primers and 13 Jbeta primers. TCRdb keeps only in-frame clones here, not all; method: immunoSEQ multiplex PCR. This table holds about 100,000 clones, approximately 70% found once. The sequenced sample consisted of PBMCs. These receptors were obtained from a woman under 30 in good health and CMV-seropositive.

This chain joins TRBV18 and TRBJ2-3; D is uncertain. Per the germline V gene, CDR1 is KGHSH and CDR2 is LQKENI. CDR3 size: 15 residues. V was shortened by 2 bases and J by 1 base, with 10 bases between the two germline ends. CDR3: CASSPATTRTDTQYF. CDR3 coding DNA: TGTGCCAGCTCACCAGCGACAACGCGCACAGATACGCAGTATTTT.

This clone was counted between two and nine times. The chain joins TRBV27 to TRBJ2-4, with D perhaps TRBD1 (6 bases). Per germline, CDR1 MNHEY and CDR2 SMNVEV (reference sequence). Trimming removed 0 bases at V and 7 bases at J, with 10 bases between. CDR3 size: 14 residues. CDR3 coding DNA: TGTGCCAGCAGTTTATCGCCCGGACAGAACATTCAGTACTTC. Protein: CASSLSPGQNIQYF.

The V call is TRBV28, the J call TRBJ2-7; unclear D gene. There are 12 residues in the CDR3. The V and J ends lost 1 base and 3 bases respectively, with 4 bases between them. Per germline, CDR1 MDHEN and CDR2 SYDVKM. The CDR3 sequence is CASSLSFYEQYF. The DNA for the CDR3 is TGTGCCAGCAGTTTATCCTTCTACGAGCAGTACTTC.

This clone was counted between two and nine times. This chain joins TRBV19 and TRBJ2-1; D possibly corresponds to TRBD2 (6 bases). The CDR3 is made up of 15 amino acids. V lost 4 bases and J 7 bases, leaving 17 bases between the germline ends. CDR1 is LNHDA, CDR2 SQIVND, per germline (reference sequence). The CDR3 sequence: CASSTRRGQLNEQFF. The CDR3 DNA is TGTGCCAGTAGTACAAGGAGGGGTCAATTGAATGAGCAGTTCTTC.

The chain is built from TRBV4-1 and TRBJ2-5; 16 positions match TRBD2. The length of the CDR3 is 17 residues. V lost 1 base and J lost 4; bases outside the gene matches: 3. Germline CDR1 is MGHRA and CDR2 is YSYEKL. In DNA, the CDR3 is TGCGCCAGCAGCCAAGTGGGACTAGCGGGAGGGGGAGAGACCCAGTACTTC. Its protein product is CASSQVGLAGGGETQYF.

This clone has only one observation. The J gene is TRBJ2-1, the V gene TRBV27; TRBD1 might be the D (6 bases). The germline V gene encodes CDR1 MNHEY and CDR2 SMNVEV (reference sequence). V shed 1 base and J shed 8 bases, with 12 bases lying between them. The length of the CDR3 is 14 residues. The CDR3, as DNA: TGTGCCAGCAGTTTATTCAGGGGCGGTTATGAGCAGTTCTTC. Translating it yields CASSLFRGGYEQFF.

This clone was picked up a small number of times. The chain employs TRBV2 and TRBJ1-4; D is unclear. This CDR3 has 16 residues. The germline gives CDR1 SNHLY, CDR2 FYNNEI. V lost 2 bases to trimming and J lost 1 base, with 11 bases between them. The CDR3 loop is CASSERSGRTNEKLFF. The CDR3 DNA follows: TGTGCCAGCAGTGAAAGGTCAGGTCGAACTAATGAAAAACTGTTTTTT.

This chain joins TRBV7-9 and TRBJ2-1, with D possibly being TRBD1 (5 bases). The CDR3 loop spans 11 amino acids. Trimming removed 9 bases at V and 8 bases at J, with 11 bases between. Germline V gene data show CDR1 as SEHNR and CDR2 as FQNEAQ (reference sequence). CDR3 in DNA: TGTGCCAGTCTAGGGGATTATGAGCAGTTCTTC. Amino acid sequence: CASLGDYEQFF.

The genes are TRBV12-5 and TRBJ1-3, with D uncertain. CDR3 length equals 14 residues. Trimming left V 1 base short and J 0 bases short, with 4 bases between. Germline assignment: CDR1 LGHNT and CDR2 FRNRAP. For the CDR3, the DNA is TGTGCTAGTGGTTTGGCATCCTCTGGAAACACCATATATTTT. Protein sequence: CASGLASSGNTIYF.

This rearrangement joins TRBV7-3 to TRBJ2-5, with D perhaps matching TRBD1 (6 bases). Gene TRBJ2-7 matches the end of the DNA better, so the J call may be wrong. The CDR3 length is 16 residues. Germline values: CDR1 SGHTA, CDR2 FQGTGA. The CDR3 region is CASSFPGHRCPYEQYF. CDR3 bases: TGTGCCAGCAGTTTTCCGGGACATAGGTGCCCCTACGAGCAGTACTTC.

This clone was observed once. The chain carries TRBV14 and TRBJ2-1; 13 bases are shared with TRBD2. The trim removed 4 bases at V and 7 bases at J, leaving 10 bases unmatched. The length of the CDR3 is 17 residues. Germline CDR1 SGHDN, CDR2 FVKESK. The CDR3 DNA reads TGTGCCAGCAGCCCACTAGCGGGAGGGATACGGGGGAATGAGCAGTTCTTC. Amino acids: CASSPLAGGIRGNEQFF. Complete variable domain (other parts from reference TRBV14 and TRBJ2-1): EAGVTQFPSHSVIEKGQTVTLRCDPISGHDNLYWYRRVMGKEIKFLLHFVKESKQDESGMPNNRFLAERTGGTYSTLKVQPAELEDSGVYFCASSPLAGGIRGNEQFFGPGTRLTVL.